The rows below give T cell receptor beta chains drawn from one sample of a study of blood T cell repertoires in COVID-19. The table came from immunoSEQ multiplex PCR; TCRdb's copy has only in-frame clones and leaves some out. The sample consists of 130,000 or so clones, 83% of them appearing once. Sequencing was carried out using PBMCs or T cells enriched from blood (not recorded which). The receptor set was obtained from a man aged 30-40 years who had recovered from COVID-19. Each CDR3 is given with its conserved first and last residue. A D gene is named only where the DNA matches it firmly. The size entry is marked missing in some rows and otherwise reads once, few, many or a size class.

abundance	v_gene	d_gene	j_gene	CDR3aa	CDR3nt
.	TRBV27	TRBD1	TRBJ1-2	CASRQTGSGNYGYTF	TGTGCCAGCAGACAGACAGGGAGCGGGAACTATGGCTACACCTTC
.	TRBV11-2	TRBD1	TRBJ1-1	CASSFEPGQGPEAFF	TGTGCCAGCAGCTTCGAACCGGGACAGGGCCCTGAAGCTTTCTTT
.	TRBV19	TRBD2	TRBJ2-1	CASSPSGFYNEQFF	TGTGCCAGTAGTCCTAGCGGGTTCTACAATGAGCAGTTCTTC
.	TRBV30	.	TRBJ1-2	CAWSVLLNTDGYTF	TGTGCCTGGAGTGTTCTCCTAAATACTGATGGCTACACCTTC
once	TRBV11-2	.	TRBJ2-2	CASSLVVTGELFF	TGTGCCAGCAGCTTAGTAGTGACCGGGGAGCTGTTTTTT
.	TRBV15	.	TRBJ2-5	CATSRDGEFRETQYF	TGTGCCACCAGCAGAGACGGGGAATTCCGTGAGACCCAGTACTTC
.	TRBV30	.	TRBJ2-1	CAWSVENEQFF	TGTGCCTGGAGTGTGGAGAATGAGCAGTTCTTC
.	TRBV5-1	TRBD2	TRBJ2-5	CASNQAGRGLQETQYF	TGCGCCAGCAACCAAGCCGGGAGGGGTTTACAAGAGACCCAGTACTTC
.	TRBV5-4	.	TRBJ2-7	CASSLAAGVRHEQYF	TGTGCCAGCAGCTTGGCCGCCGGAGTACGGCACGAGCAGTACTTC
.	TRBV2	TRBD1	TRBJ2-1	CASTKRDRDAYNEQFF	TGTGCCAGCACCAAAAGGGACAGGGACGCCTACAATGAGCAGTTCTTC
few	TRBV27	.	TRBJ2-2	CASSGDFNTGELFF	TGTGCCAGCAGTGGGGACTTTAACACCGGGGAGCTGTTTTTT
few	TRBV11-2	TRBD2	TRBJ2-1	CASSLVTSGGPEQFF	TGTGCCAGCAGCTTAGTGACTAGCGGGGGCCCTGAGCAGTTCTTC
.	TRBV19	TRBD2	TRBJ2-1	CASSFPRLAGANEQFF	TGTGCCAGTAGTTTCCCGAGACTAGCGGGAGCTAATGAGCAGTTCTTC
.	TRBV6-5	TRBD2	TRBJ2-5	CASSYSSGRAPETQYF	TGTGCCAGCAGTTACTCGAGCGGGAGGGCCCCAGAGACCCAGTACTTC
.	TRBV24-1	TRBD2	TRBJ2-3	CATSEAGGGTDTQYF	TGTGCCACCAGTGAAGCGGGAGGTGGCACAGATACGCAGTATTTT